What follows is one T cell receptor beta chain and its context. The antigen is undetermined. The protocol was immunoSEQ multiplex PCR, while the TCRdb copy is restricted to in-frame clones and leaves out a portion. Of roughly 170,000 clones listed, approximately 90% are singletons. This sample stems from a study of T cell responses to AZD1222 COVID-19 vaccine. The study, taken as a whole, reports: In all cases, repertoires were sampled only after the peak T cell response. Elevations in Spike-specific TCR breadth and depth followed administration of two AZD1222 doses. Donors skewed white British and female; clonal diversity was possibly underestimated. Spike-wide vaccine-associated CD4 TCRs dominated at 160-218 and 743-854.

This specimen was peripheral blood, taken on day 0 of AZD1222 vaccination. The sequence was obtained from an adult in good health.

The CDR3: CASRLAGTGGAREQYF. The CDR3 DNA sequence: TGTGCCAGCAGGTTAGCCGGGACAGGGGGAGCGAGGGAGCAGTACTTC. V usage is TRBV5-6 and J usage is TRBJ2-7; 11 positions match TRBD1. Trimming took 5 bases from V and 7 from J; bases not matched to a gene: 14. CDR3 length: 16 amino acids. CDR1 SGHDT and CDR2 YYEEEE come from the germline V gene. Supplemented by reference TRBV5-6 and TRBJ2-7, the full variable domain reads DAGVTQSPTHLIKTRGQQVTLRCSPKSGHDTVSWYQQALGQGPQFIFQYYEEEERQRGNFPDRFSGHQFPNYSSELNVNALLLGDSALYLCASRLAGTGGAREQYFGPGTRLTVT.